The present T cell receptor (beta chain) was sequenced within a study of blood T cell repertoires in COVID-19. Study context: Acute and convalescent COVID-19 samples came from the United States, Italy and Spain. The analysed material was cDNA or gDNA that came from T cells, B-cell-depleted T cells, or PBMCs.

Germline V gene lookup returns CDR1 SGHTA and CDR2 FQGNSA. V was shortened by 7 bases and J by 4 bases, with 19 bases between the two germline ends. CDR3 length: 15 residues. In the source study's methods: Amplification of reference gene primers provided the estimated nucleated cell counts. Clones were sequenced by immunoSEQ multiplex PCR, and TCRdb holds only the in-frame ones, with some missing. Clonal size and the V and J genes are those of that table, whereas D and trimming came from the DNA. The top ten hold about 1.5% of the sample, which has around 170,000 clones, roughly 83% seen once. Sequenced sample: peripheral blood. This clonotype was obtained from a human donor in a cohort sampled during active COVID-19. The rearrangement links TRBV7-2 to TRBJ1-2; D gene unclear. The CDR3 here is CASNLLGRSLYGYTF. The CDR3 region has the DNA TGTGCCAGCAACCTACTGGGCCGCTCCCTCTATGGCTACACCTTC.